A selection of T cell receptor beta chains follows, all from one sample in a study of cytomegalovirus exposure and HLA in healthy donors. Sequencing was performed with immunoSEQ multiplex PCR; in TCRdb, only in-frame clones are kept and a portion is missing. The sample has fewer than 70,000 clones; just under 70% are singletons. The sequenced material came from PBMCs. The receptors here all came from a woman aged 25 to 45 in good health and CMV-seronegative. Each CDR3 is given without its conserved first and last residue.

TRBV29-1 SAMDRSGTGANVLT
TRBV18 ASSPWGDTYNSPLH
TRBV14 ASSQAGEGGTGSEKLF
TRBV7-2 ASSLDRNTEAF
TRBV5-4 ASSFYSTYEQY
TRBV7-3 ASSLVWQDTQY
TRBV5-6 ASSLGQGKGEQY
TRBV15 ATSRRSGGDLGTQY
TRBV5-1 ASSLTGLPEAF
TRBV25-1 ASSGQGAWEQY
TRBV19 ASSYWAGGTNEQY
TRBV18 ASSPGEHQPQH
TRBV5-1 ASSGLGQGQETQY
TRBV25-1 ASSAPQSWSDTQY
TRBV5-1 ASSSGLAGTSSYNEQF
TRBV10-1 ASSQRGVAGSYEQY
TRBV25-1 ASSERSSNQPQH